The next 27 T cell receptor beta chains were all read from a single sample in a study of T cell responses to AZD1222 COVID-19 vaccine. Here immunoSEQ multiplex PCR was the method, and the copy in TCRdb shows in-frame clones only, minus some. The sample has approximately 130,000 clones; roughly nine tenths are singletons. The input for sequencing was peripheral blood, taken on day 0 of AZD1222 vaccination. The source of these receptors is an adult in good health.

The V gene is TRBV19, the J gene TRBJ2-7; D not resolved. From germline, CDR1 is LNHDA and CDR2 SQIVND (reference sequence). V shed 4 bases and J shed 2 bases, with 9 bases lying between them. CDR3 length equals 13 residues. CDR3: CASSKGHTYEQYF. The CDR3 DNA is TGTGCCAGTAGTAAGGGCCATACCTACGAGCAGTACTTC.

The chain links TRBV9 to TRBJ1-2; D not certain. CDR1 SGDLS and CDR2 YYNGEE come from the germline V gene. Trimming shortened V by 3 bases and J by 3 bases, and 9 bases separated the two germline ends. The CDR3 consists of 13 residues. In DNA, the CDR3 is TGTGCCAGCAGCGCCCGTGGGGACTATGGCTACACCTTC. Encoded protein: CASSARGDYGYTF.

The CDR3, as DNA: TGTGCCAGCAGTGGACCGAACACCGGGGAGCTGTTTTTT. Its protein is CASSGPNTGELFF. V is TRBV12-3 or TRBV12-4 and J is TRBJ2-2; D gene uncertain. The CDR3 sequence is 13 residues long. V gave up 5 bases and J gave up 0 bases, with 4 bases separating them.

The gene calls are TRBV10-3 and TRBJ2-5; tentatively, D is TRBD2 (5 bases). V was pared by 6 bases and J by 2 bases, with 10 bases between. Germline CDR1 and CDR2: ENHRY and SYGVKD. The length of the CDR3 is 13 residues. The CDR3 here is CAISQRGQETQYF. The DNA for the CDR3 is TGTGCCATCAGCCAAAGAGGGCAAGAGACCCAGTACTTC.

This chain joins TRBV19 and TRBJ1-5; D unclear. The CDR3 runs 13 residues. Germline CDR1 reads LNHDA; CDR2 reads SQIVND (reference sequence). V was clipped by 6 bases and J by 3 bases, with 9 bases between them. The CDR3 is CASSYKHNQPQHF. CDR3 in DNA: TGTGCCAGTAGCTACAAACACAATCAGCCCCAGCATTTT. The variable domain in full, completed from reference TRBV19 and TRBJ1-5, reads DGGITQSPKYLFRKEGQNVTLSCEQNLNHDAMYWYRQDPGQGLRLIYYSQIVNDFQKGDIAEGYSVSREKKESFPLTVTSAQKNPTAFYLCASSYKHNQPQHFGDGTRLSIL.

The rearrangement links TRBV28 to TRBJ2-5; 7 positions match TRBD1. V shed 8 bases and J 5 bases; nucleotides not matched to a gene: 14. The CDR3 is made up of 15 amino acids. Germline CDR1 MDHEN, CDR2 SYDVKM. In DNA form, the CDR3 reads TGTGCCAGCCGCACAGACAGGGTTGGTGGGGAGACCCAGTACTTC. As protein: CASRTDRVGGETQYF.

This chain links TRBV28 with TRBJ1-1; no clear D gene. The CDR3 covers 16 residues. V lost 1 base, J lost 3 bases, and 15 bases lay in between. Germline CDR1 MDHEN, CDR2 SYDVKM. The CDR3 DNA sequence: TGTGCCAGCAGTTTATTATTGCATGGGGAGGACACTGAAGCTTTCTTT. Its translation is CASSLLLHGEDTEAFF.

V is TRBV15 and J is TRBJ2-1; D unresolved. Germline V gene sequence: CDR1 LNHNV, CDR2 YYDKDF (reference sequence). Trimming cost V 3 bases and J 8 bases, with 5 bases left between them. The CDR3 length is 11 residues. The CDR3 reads CATSRLDEQFF. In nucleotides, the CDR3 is TGTGCCACCAGCAGGTTGGATGAGCAGTTCTTC. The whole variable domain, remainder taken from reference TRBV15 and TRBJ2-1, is DAMVIQNPRYQVTQFGKPVTLSCSQTLNHNVMYWYQQKSSQAPKLLFHYYDKDFNNEADTPDNFQSRRPNTSFCFLDIRSPGLGDTAMYLCATSRLDEQFFGPGTRLTVL.

The chain's CDR3 is CASSPGTGFSYGYTF. The CDR3, as DNA: TGTGCCAGCAGCCCCGGGACGGGGTTCTCCTATGGCTACACCTTC. This chain connects TRBV9 to TRBJ1-2, with D possibly TRBD1 on 5 matching bases. Germline assignment: CDR1 SGDLS and CDR2 YYNGEE. V lost 4 bases and J 4 bases, leaving 17 bases between the germline ends. The CDR3 is 15 amino acids.

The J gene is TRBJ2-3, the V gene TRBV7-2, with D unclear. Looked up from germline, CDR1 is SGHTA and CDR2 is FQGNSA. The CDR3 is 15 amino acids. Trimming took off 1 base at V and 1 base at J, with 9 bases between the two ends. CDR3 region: CASSLGGRRTDTQYF. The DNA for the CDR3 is TGTGCCAGCAGCTTAGGGGGAAGACGCACAGATACGCAGTATTTT.

CDR3 in amino acids: CASSPKDVYSNQPQHF. The CDR3, as DNA: TGTGCCAGCAGTCCAAAGGACGTATATAGCAATCAGCCCCAGCATTTT. This sequence joins TRBV27 and TRBJ1-5; no definite D call. Trimming removed 5 bases from V and 0 bases from J, with 14 bases in between. CDR1 MNHEY and CDR2 SMNVEV come from the germline V gene (reference sequence). The CDR3 sequence is 16 residues long.

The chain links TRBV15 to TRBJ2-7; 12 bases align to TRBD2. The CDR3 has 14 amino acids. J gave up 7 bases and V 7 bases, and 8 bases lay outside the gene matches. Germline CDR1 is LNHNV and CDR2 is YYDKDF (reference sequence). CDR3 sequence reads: CATTRTSGTREQYF. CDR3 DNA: TGTGCCACCACCCGGACTAGCGGGACGAGGGAGCAGTACTTC.

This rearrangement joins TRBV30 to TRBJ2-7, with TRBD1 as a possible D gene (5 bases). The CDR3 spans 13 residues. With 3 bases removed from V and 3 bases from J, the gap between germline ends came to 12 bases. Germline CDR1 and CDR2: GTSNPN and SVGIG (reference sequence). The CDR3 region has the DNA TGTGCCTGGAGGCTTACAGGTCTCTACGAGCAGTACTTC. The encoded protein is CAWRLTGLYEQYF. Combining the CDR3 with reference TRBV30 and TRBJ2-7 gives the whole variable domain SQTIHQWPATLVQPVGSPLSLECTVEGTSNPNLYWYRQAAGRGLQLLFYSVGIGQISSEVPQNLSASRPQDRQFILSSKKLLLSDSGFYLCAWRLTGLYEQYFGPGTRLTVT.

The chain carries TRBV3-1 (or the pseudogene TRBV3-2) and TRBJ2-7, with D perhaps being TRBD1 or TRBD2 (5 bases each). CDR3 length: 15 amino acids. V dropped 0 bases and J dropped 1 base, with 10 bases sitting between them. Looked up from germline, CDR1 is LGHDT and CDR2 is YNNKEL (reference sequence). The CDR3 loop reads CASSQEGTFSYEQYF. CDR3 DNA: TGTGCCAGCAGCCAAGAGGGGACCTTTTCCTACGAGCAGTACTTC.

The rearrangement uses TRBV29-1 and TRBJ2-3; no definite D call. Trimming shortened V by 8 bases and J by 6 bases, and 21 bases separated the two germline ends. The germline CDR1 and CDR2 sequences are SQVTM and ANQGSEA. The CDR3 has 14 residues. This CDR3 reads CSTRALAAWDTQYF. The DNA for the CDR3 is TGCAGCACCCGGGCCCTCGCTGCGTGGGATACGCAGTATTTT.

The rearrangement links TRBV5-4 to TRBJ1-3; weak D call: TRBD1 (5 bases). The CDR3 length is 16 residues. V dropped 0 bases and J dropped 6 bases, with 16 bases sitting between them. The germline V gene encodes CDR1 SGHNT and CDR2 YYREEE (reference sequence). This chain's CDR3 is CASSLGPTGPSNTIYF. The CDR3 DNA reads TGTGCCAGCAGCTTGGGGCCAACAGGCCCTTCAAACACCATATATTTT. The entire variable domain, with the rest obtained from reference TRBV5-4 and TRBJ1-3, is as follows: ETGVTQSPTHLIKTRGQQVTLRCSSQSGHNTVSWYQQALGQGPQFIFQYYREEENGRGNFPPRFSGLQFPNYSSELNVNALELDDSALYLCASSLGPTGPSNTIYFGEGSWLTVV.

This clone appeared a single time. The CDR3 DNA sequence: TGTGCCGGCAGGGTGGACACCGGGGAGCTGTTTTTT. Amino acids: CAGRVDTGELFF. The chain carries TRBV30 and TRBJ2-2, with a tentative D call TRBD1 (5 bases). Germline CDR1 and CDR2: GTSNPN and SVGIG (reference sequence). Between the trimmed V and J ends, which lost 8 bases and 3 bases, there was a span of 10 bases. The CDR3 is 12 amino acids.

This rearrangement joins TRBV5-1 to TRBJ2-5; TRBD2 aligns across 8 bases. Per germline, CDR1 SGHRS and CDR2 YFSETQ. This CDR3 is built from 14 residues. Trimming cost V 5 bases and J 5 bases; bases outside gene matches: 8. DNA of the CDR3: TGCGCCAGCAGACCCGGACTAGCCGGGGAGACCCAGTACTTC. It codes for CASRPGLAGETQYF.

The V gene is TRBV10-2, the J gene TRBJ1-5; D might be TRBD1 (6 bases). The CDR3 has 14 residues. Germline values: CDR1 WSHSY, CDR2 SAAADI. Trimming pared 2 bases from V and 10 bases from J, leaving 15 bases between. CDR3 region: CASSEVRGKVPQHF. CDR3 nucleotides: TGCGCCAGCAGTGAGGTCAGGGGAAAGGTCCCCCAGCATTTT.

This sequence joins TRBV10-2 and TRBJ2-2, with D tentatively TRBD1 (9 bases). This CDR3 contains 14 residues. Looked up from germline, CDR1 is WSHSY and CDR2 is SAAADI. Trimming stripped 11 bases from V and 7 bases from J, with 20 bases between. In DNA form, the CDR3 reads TGCGCCGGGGGGACAGGGACTAGGATCGGGGAGCTGTTTTTT. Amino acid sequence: CAGGTGTRIGELFF.

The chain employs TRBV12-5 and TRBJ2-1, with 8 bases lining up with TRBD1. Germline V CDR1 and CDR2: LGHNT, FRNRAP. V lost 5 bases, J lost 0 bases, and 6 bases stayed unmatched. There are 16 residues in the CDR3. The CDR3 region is CASGQGAPVSYNEQFF. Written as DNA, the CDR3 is TGTGCTAGTGGTCAGGGGGCCCCGGTCTCCTACAATGAGCAGTTCTTC.

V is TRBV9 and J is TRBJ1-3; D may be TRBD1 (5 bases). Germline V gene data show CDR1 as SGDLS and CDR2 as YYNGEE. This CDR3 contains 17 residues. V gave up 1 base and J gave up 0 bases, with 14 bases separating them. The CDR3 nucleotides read TGTGCCAGCAGCGTATACGACAGCGCTCCCTCTGGAAACACCATATATTTT. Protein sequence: CASSVYDSAPSGNTIYF.

CDR3 nucleotide sequence: TGTGCCACCAGTGATTCGTCGACAGGGCAATATGGCTACACCTTC. Translated: CATSDSSTGQYGYTF. The chain employs TRBV24-1 and TRBJ1-2, with TRBD1 matching over 7 bases. This CDR3 region has 15 residues. The V and J ends lost 2 bases and 5 bases, in that order; junction bases with no gene match: 7. CDR1 and CDR2 (germline): KGHDR, SFDVKD.

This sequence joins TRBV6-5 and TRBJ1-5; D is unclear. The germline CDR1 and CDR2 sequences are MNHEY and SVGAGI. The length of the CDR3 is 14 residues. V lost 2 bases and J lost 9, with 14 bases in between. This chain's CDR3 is CASSYRSARWPQHF. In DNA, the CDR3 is TGTGCCAGCAGTTACCGTTCAGCGCGCTGGCCCCAGCATTTT.

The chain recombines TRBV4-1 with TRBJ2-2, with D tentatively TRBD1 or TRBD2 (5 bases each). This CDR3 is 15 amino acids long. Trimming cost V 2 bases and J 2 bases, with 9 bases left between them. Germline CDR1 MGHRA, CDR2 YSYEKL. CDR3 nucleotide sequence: TGCGCCAGCAGCCAATCCGGGACCAACACCGGGGAGCTGTTTTTT. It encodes CASSQSGTNTGELFF.

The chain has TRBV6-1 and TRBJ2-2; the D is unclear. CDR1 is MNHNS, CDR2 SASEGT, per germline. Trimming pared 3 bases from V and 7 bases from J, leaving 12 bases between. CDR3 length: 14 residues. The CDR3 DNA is TGTGCCAGCAGTGAGTGGGTAGTTAGCGGGGAGCTGTTTTTT. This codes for CASSEWVVSGELFF.

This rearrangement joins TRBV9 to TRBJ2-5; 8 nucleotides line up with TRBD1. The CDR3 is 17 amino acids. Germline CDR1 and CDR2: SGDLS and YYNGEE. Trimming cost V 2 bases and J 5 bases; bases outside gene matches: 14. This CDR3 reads CASSVRQGRTPVETQYF. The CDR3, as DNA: TGTGCCAGCAGCGTTAGACAGGGGAGAACGCCCGTGGAGACCCAGTACTTC.